The rows below give T cell receptor beta chains drawn from one sample of a study of vaccination and CD4 T cells after COVID-19. TCRdb reprocessed the PCR reads via MiXCR and lists one record per CDR3 protein. The data hold about 19,000 distinct CDR3 sequences, with 62% observed a single time. The material was CD4+ T cells from blood, obtained before SARS-CoV-2 vaccination. The receptors derive from a human donor who had recovered from COVID-19. CDR3s include the opening cysteine and the closing phenylalanine or tryptophan. A D gene is named only where the DNA matches it firmly. Some rows mark clone size as missing; the rest say once, few, many or name a class of expanded clone.

TRBJ2-1	TRBV5-6	.	TRBD2	CASSPAGTSNSEQFF	TGTGCCAGCAGCCCAGCCGGGACTAGCAACAGTGAGCAGTTCTTC
TRBJ2-3	TRBV27	.	.	CASSNQTPGTTDTQYF	TGTGCCAGCAGTAACCAGACCCCGGGGACAACAGATACGCAGTATTTT
TRBJ2-2	TRBV18	.	TRBD1	CASSSSGQGFTGELFF	TGTGCCAGCTCATCGTCCGGACAGGGGTTTACCGGGGAGCTGTTTTTT
TRBJ2-5	TRBV15	few	TRBD2	CATSSLAGGNQETQYF	TGTGCCACCAGCAGTCTAGCGGGAGGTAACCAAGAGACCCAGTACTTC
TRBJ1-2	TRBV7-3	.	.	CASSLNSQGYGYTF	TGTGCCAGCAGCTTAAACTCCCAAGGCTATGGCTACACCTTC
TRBJ2-2	TRBV7-2	once	TRBD2	CASSPSYGGRAGVLFF	TGTGCCAGCAGCCCGTCTTACGGCGGGAGGGCCGGTGTGCTGTTTTTT
TRBJ2-7	TRBV6-2/TRBV6-3	.	TRBD1	CASSGGTGGYYEQYF	TGTGCCAGCAGTGGGGGGACAGGGGGCTACTACGAGCAGTACTTC
TRBJ2-6	TRBV7-8	.	TRBD2	CASSPQAGVRANVLTF	TGTGCCAGCAGCCCACAAGCGGGAGTAAGGGCCAACGTCCTGACTTTC
TRBJ2-7	TRBV27	few	TRBD1	CASSFSRGGQGERYEQYF	TGTGCCAGCAGTTTCTCCCGCGGGGGACAGGGAGAAAGGTACGAGCAGTACTTC
TRBJ1-5	TRBV20-1	.	.	CSASGQGFSQPQHF	TGCAGTGCTAGTGGGCAGGGATTCAGTCAGCCCCAGCATTTT
TRBJ2-1	TRBV24-1	.	.	CATSAAGQGYQNEQFF	TGTGCCACCAGTGCTGCAGGGCAGGGTTACCAAAATGAGCAGTTCTTC
TRBJ1-2	TRBV28	.	.	CASSFPDDSGDYGYTF	TGTGCCAGCAGTTTCCCCGACGATTCAGGGGACTATGGCTACACCTTC
TRBJ1-1	TRBV7-8	few	.	CASSSRRENTEAFF	TGTGCCAGCAGCTCTCGGAGGGAGAACACTGAAGCTTTCTTT
TRBJ2-4	TRBV28	few	.	CASSLIPTGQYF	TGTGCCAGCAGTTTAATCCCGACGGGTCAGTACTTC
TRBJ1-1	TRBV19	.	.	CASIGRSNTEAFF	TGTGCCAGTATTGGCAGGTCGAACACTGAAGCTTTCTTT
TRBJ1-2	TRBV28	.	.	CASSLTRDGYTF	TGTGCCAGCAGTTTAACCAGGGATGGCTACACCTTC
TRBJ2-5	TRBV5-1	.	TRBD2	CASSLGGLAEETQYF	TGCGCCAGCAGCTTGGGGGGACTAGCAGAAGAGACCCAGTACTTC
TRBJ2-1	TRBV6-1	.	TRBD2	CASSTGTSAYNEQFF	TGTGCCAGCAGCACCGGGACTAGCGCCTACAATGAGCAGTTCTTC
TRBJ1-2	TRBV19	.	.	CASSIPDRPGGYTF	TGTGCCAGTAGTATACCGGACCGTCCGGGTGGCTACACCTTC
TRBJ1-2	TRBV2	.	.	CASSEAGRGGGYTF	TGTGCCAGCAGTGAAGCGGGCAGGGGAGGTGGCTACACCTTC
TRBJ2-1	TRBV27	.	.	CASRSAGKYNEQFF	TGTGCCAGCAGATCGGCCGGGAAATACAATGAGCAGTTCTTC
TRBJ2-5	TRBV20-1	.	.	CSGRTDQETQYF	TGCAGTGGCAGGACTGACCAAGAGACCCAGTACTTC
TRBJ1-1	TRBV19	.	.	CASSGGHSAFF	TGTGCCAGTTCGGGTGGACATAGCGCTTTCTTT
TRBJ1-4	TRBV2	.	TRBD1	CASSREGANEKLFF	TGTGCCAGCAGCCGGGAGGGGGCGAATGAAAAACTGTTTTTT
TRBJ1-5	TRBV12-3/TRBV12-4	.	.	CASIQGLGNQPQHF	TGTGCCAGCATTCAGGGTTTGGGCAATCAGCCCCAGCATTTT
TRBJ2-7	TRBV28	.	.	CASSLYRDEQYF	TGTGCCAGCAGTTTATACAGAGACGAGCAGTACTTC
TRBJ2-7	TRBV10-3	.	.	CAISEGQSYEQYF	TGTGCCATCAGTGAGGGACAGTCCTACGAGCAGTACTTC
TRBJ1-1	TRBV25-1	few	.	CATADTNTEAFF	TGTGCCACCGCGGACACGAACACTGAAGCTTTCTTT
TRBJ1-1	TRBV28	.	.	CASSLLRLNTEAFF	TGTGCCAGCAGTCTACTGCGGTTGAACACTGAAGCTTTCTTT
TRBJ2-1	TRBV7-9	.	.	CASSLNAGNEQFF	TGTGCCAGCAGCTTAAATGCGGGAAATGAGCAGTTCTTC
TRBJ1-6	TRBV11-3	.	.	CAREALMICSSYNSPLHF	TGTGCCAGAGAGGCCCTCATGATATGTAGCTCCTATAATTCACCCCTCCACTTT
TRBJ2-7	TRBV5-1	few	TRBD2	CASSLLTSGSKDEQYF	TGCGCCAGCAGCTTGTTGACTAGCGGGAGCAAAGACGAGCAGTACTTC
TRBJ2-7	TRBV20-1	.	.	CSASSSAYEQYF	TGCAGTGCTAGCTCCTCGGCCTACGAGCAGTACTTC
TRBJ2-7	TRBV6-1	.	TRBD1	CASGQGWDEQYF	TGTGCCAGTGGACAGGGGTGGGACGAGCAGTACTTC
TRBJ1-6	TRBV30	.	.	CAWRAWWGRISPLHF	TGTGCCTGGAGGGCATGGTGGGGGCGGATTTCACCCCTCCACTTT
TRBJ1-1	TRBV2	.	.	CASSELAGLNTEAFF	TGTGCCAGCAGTGAATTGGCAGGACTGAACACTGAAGCTTTCTTT
TRBJ2-3	TRBV20-1	.	.	CSADGPLNTQYF	TGCAGTGCGGATGGACCTCTGAATACGCAGTATTTT
TRBJ1-1	TRBV11-2	.	.	CASSLYRALNTEAFF	TGTGCCAGCAGCTTGTACAGGGCTTTGAACACTGAAGCTTTCTTT
TRBJ2-2	TRBV29-1	.	.	CSVLTSFGLTGELFF	TGCAGCGTCCTGACATCTTTCGGTTTAACCGGGGAGCTGTTTTTT
TRBJ2-7	TRBV7-6	.	TRBD2	CASSPGLGSHEQYF	TGTGCCAGCAGCCCGGGACTAGGTTCCCACGAGCAGTACTTC
TRBJ2-5	TRBV7-2	.	.	CASSRRGETQYF	TGTGCCAGCAGTCGGAGGGGGGAGACCCAGTACTTC
TRBJ2-5	TRBV7-9	.	TRBD1	CASSLMDRGTQYF	TGTGCCAGCAGCTTGATGGACAGGGGGACCCAGTACTTC
TRBJ2-3	TRBV3-1	.	.	CASSQNLIDTQYF	TGTGCCAGCAGCCAAAACCTGATCGATACGCAGTATTTT
TRBJ1-5	TRBV19	.	.	CASKAVVGPQPQHF	TGTGCCAGTAAGGCGGTTGTCGGACCTCAGCCCCAGCATTTT
TRBJ2-7	TRBV7-9	.	.	CASGSIGSYEQYF	TGTGCCAGTGGCTCGATCGGGTCCTACGAGCAGTACTTC
TRBJ2-1	TRBV10-3	.	.	CAISDSAEQFF	TGTGCCATCAGTGACTCCGCCGAGCAGTTCTTC
TRBJ2-3	TRBV2	.	TRBD1	CASRRGQGQGTQYF	TGTGCCAGCAGAAGGGGGCAGGGTCAAGGTACGCAGTATTTT